The 19 T cell receptor beta chains presented below share a single source sample, sequenced in a study of sequential checkpoint blockade in melanoma. Treatment: randomized to nivolumab then ipilimumab (arm A) or the reverse (arm B). Sequencing was performed with immunoSEQ multiplex PCR; in TCRdb, only in-frame clones are kept and a portion is missing. The profile shows roughly 31,000 clones, 80% to 90% of them singletons. Source: CD8+ T cells sorted from blood (inferred from file names), taken from a patient given nivolumab and ipilimumab in sequence. Receptors originate from a human donor with melanoma.

This chain joins TRBV29-1 and TRBJ2-1, with 8 bases fitting TRBD1. In germline, CDR1 is SQVTM, CDR2 ANQGSEA. V lost 4 bases to trimming and J lost 5 bases; unmatched junction nucleotides: 10. CDR3 length equals 15 residues. Here the CDR3 DNA reads TGCAGCGTTGTGACATCGGGACAGGTCCACAATGAGCAGTTCTTC. Encoded protein: CSVVTSGQVHNEQFF.

This clone appeared a single time. The CDR3 coding sequence is TGTGCCAGCAGTGAAACAGGGGACCCCCCAGAGACCCAGTACTTC. Residues: CASSETGDPPETQYF. This sequence joins TRBV6-1 and TRBJ2-5; 7 bases match TRBD1. The CDR3 is 15 residues long. Losses at the gene ends were 2 bases for V and 4 bases for J; bases not matched to a gene: 7. Germline V CDR1 and CDR2: MNHNS, SASEGT.

The V and J genes are TRBV10-3 and TRBJ2-3; 11 bases map to TRBD2. Germline CDR1 and CDR2: ENHRY and SYGVKD. The CDR3 is 14 residues long. Trimming at V came to 10 bases and at J to 0 bases, leaving 3 bases not matched to a gene. CDR3 sequence (DNA): TGTGCCACGGGACTAGCGGAAAGCACAGATACGCAGTATTTT. It yields the protein CATGLAESTDTQYF.

The V gene is TRBV19, the J gene TRBJ1-6; D gene unclear. The CDR3 sequence is 13 residues long. CDR1 is LNHDA and CDR2 is SQIVND in the germline V gene (reference sequence). The V end lost 10 bases, the J end lost 7 bases, and 14 bases lay between the germline ends. The CDR3 region is CATLGSLNSPLHF. The CDR3 coding sequence is TGTGCCACCTTGGGGAGTCTGAATTCACCCCTCCACTTT.

The chain combines TRBV28 with TRBJ1-1; no clear D. The CDR3 is 14 amino acids. The V end was cut by 5 bases, the J end by 3 bases, with 13 bases between. CDR1 and CDR2 (germline): MDHEN, SYDVKM. The CDR3 reads CASSTLIVYTEAFF. Here the CDR3 DNA reads TGTGCCAGCAGTACCCTAATAGTGTACACTGAAGCTTTCTTT. The full variable domain, rest sourced from reference TRBV28 and TRBJ1-1, is DVKVTQSSRYLVKRTGEKVFLECVQDMDHENMFWYRQDPGLGLRLIYFSYDVKMKEKGDIPEGYSVSREKKERFSLILESASTNQTSMYLCASSTLIVYTEAFFGQGTRLTVV.

V usage is TRBV20-1 and J usage is TRBJ2-7; maybe TRBD2 (5 bases). Germline V gene lookup returns CDR1 DFQATT and CDR2 SNEGSKA (reference sequence). The V and J ends lost 6 bases and 2 bases respectively, with 8 bases between them. The CDR3 loop spans 11 amino acids. The CDR3 DNA reads as TGCAGTGCCATCGGGACCTACGAGCAGTACTTC. This gives the protein CSAIGTYEQYF.

This clone was detected only a few times. The chain couples TRBV30 to TRBJ2-3; no clear D gene. Germline V CDR1 and CDR2: GTSNPN, SVGIG (reference sequence). V was clipped by 2 bases and J by 4 bases, with 19 bases between them. There are 16 residues in the CDR3. The CDR3 region has the DNA TGTGCCTGGAGTTCCGCCATTAGCAGCCTTGCAGATACGCAGTATTTT. Encoded protein: CAWSSAISSLADTQYF.

The chain joins TRBV21-1 to TRBJ2-7; the table assigns TRBD1, which was not confirmed against the DNA. TRBV21-1 is deemed a pseudogene. The CDR3 consists of 17 residues. This chain's CDR3 is CASSKESMGRGWGEQYF. The CDR3, as DNA: TGTGCCAGCAGCAAAGAGTCGATGGGCAGGGGGTGGGGGGAGCAGTACTTC.

The rearrangement joins TRBV10-2 to TRBJ2-5; 9 bases match TRBD1. The DNA end lines up better with TRBJ2-7; the J call may be wrong. Germline values: CDR1 WSHSY, CDR2 SAAADI. This CDR3 comprises 14 residues. Here the CDR3 DNA reads TGCGCCAGCAGTGAGGGACAGGGGACCTACGAGCAGTACTTC. This translates into CASSEGQGTYEQYF.

In its sample, this clone was seen once. V gene TRBV18 combines with J gene TRBJ2-1; no clear D. The germline gives CDR1 KGHSH, CDR2 LQKENI. This CDR3 is built from 14 residues. V lost 1 base and J lost 3, with 7 bases in between. The CDR3 loop reads CASSPHPVYNEQFF. The CDR3 nucleotides read TGTGCCAGCTCACCACATCCGGTCTACAATGAGCAGTTCTTC.

The J gene is TRBJ2-7, the V gene TRBV6-1, with D tentatively TRBD2 (7 bases). Trimming stripped 5 bases from V and 2 bases from J, with 13 bases between. From germline, CDR1 is MNHNS and CDR2 SASEGT. The CDR3 is 14 residues long. CDR3: CASSRGGDPYEQYF. CDR3 coding DNA: TGTGCCAGCAGTAGAGGGGGGGACCCCTACGAGCAGTACTTC.

The chain couples TRBV10-1 to TRBJ2-1; tentatively, D is TRBD2 (6 bases). This CDR3 has 15 residues. Trimming shortened V by 0 bases and J by 7 bases, and 13 bases separated the two germline ends. Germline V lookup: CDR1 WNHNN, CDR2 SYGVQD (reference sequence). The CDR3 region has the DNA TGCGCCAGCAGTGAGTCGACGGGAGACGTAAATGAGCAGTTCTTC. Translating gives CASSESTGDVNEQFF.

The chain recombines TRBV5-6 with TRBJ2-7; D might be TRBD1 (6 bases). Germline values: CDR1 SGHDT, CDR2 YYEEEE. The CDR3 runs to 15 residues. Deletions cut 4 bases from V and 5 bases from J, with 19 bases between. Written as DNA, the CDR3 is TGTGCCAGCAGCCCGTTGGGGACAATATCGAACGAGCAGTACTTC. As protein: CASSPLGTISNEQYF.

CDR3 protein: CATDQGSETQYF. In DNA form, the CDR3 reads TGTGCCACCGATCAGGGGTCAGAGACCCAGTACTTC. V is TRBV28 and J is TRBJ2-5; tentative D call: TRBD1 (6 bases). Trimming cost V 10 bases and J 4 bases, with 13 bases left between them. The CDR3 runs 12 residues. CDR1 is MDHEN, CDR2 SYDVKM, per germline.

V and J are TRBV27 and TRBJ1-1; D unclear. V shed 2 bases and J shed 3 bases, with 10 bases lying between them. The CDR3 extends over 14 amino acids. Looked up from germline, CDR1 is MNHEY and CDR2 is SMNVEV (reference sequence). The CDR3 spells CASSLVSEDTEAFF. The CDR3, as DNA: TGTGCCAGCAGTTTAGTCAGTGAAGACACTGAAGCTTTCTTT.

V gene TRBV19 combines with J gene TRBJ1-4; D ambiguous. The CDR3 runs to 14 residues. The germline CDR1 and CDR2 sequences are LNHDA and SQIVND (reference sequence). V lost 5 bases and J 0 bases, leaving 7 bases between the germline ends. In DNA, the CDR3 is TGTGCCAGTAGTCGACACGCAACTAATGAAAAACTGTTTTTT. Amino acids: CASSRHATNEKLFF.

V is TRBV30 and J is TRBJ1-1, with D possibly matching TRBD1 (6 bases). Trimming took 0 bases from V and 1 from J, leaving 12 bases between them. CDR1 and CDR2 from the germline V gene are GTSNPN and SVGIG (reference sequence). CDR3 length equals 15 residues. The CDR3 bases are TGTGCCTGGAGTGTAGGGATGGGACAGAACACTGAAGCTTTCTTT. Translated, it gives CAWSVGMGQNTEAFF.

This chain connects TRBV6-6 to TRBJ2-7; D is possibly TRBD1 (6 bases). The V gene lost 3 bases and the J gene lost 3 bases, with 15 bases spanning the gap. The CDR3 length is 15 residues. Germline V gives CDR1 MNHNY, CDR2 SVGAGI (reference sequence). The chain's CDR3 is CASSYRGGERYEQYF. The CDR3 DNA sequence: TGTGCCAGCAGTTATAGAGGGGGTGAACGCTACGAGCAGTACTTC.

V usage is TRBV18 and J usage is TRBJ1-4; 10 positions agree with TRBD1. J lost 6 bases, V lost 2 bases, and 3 bases had no gene match. The V gene's germline CDR1 is KGHSH and CDR2 LQKENI. CDR3 length: 15 residues. CDR3 amino acids: CASSPGTGAHEKLFF. CDR3 bases: TGTGCCAGCTCACCAGGGACAGGGGCACATGAAAAACTGTTTTTT.